The subject of this entry is one T cell receptor (beta chain). Its matching antigen is unknown. The CDR3 is made up of 14 amino acids. Germline lookup yields CDR1 SEHNR and CDR2 FQNEAQ (reference sequence). With 5 bases clipped from V and 3 bases from J, the junction kept 4 bases outside the gene matches. The sample belongs to a study of cytomegalovirus exposure and HLA in healthy donors. Across the whole study: Most genotyped donors, 65% to 90% of 398, had Caucasian-associated genetic ancestry. Overall study findings and caveats: An analysis done earlier found most TCR beta V segments productive about 87% or about 30% of the time. Available immune exposure information covered CMV serostatus only. Trimming of TCR beta V- and J-genes showed a link, identified in a later analysis, to a missense DCLRE1C variant.

The PCR contained 60 Vbeta and 13 Jbeta primers. The assay was immunoSEQ multiplex PCR, and TCRdb's table has in-frame clones only and misses some. The sample has 90,000 to 100,000 clones, more than 70% seen once; the top ten hold roughly 19%. The chain carries TRBV7-9 and TRBJ2-1; 7 bases match TRBD2. The sequencing input was PBMCs. The source of this sequence is a woman aged 55-69 years in good health and CMV-seropositive. The CDR3 nucleotides are TGTGCCAGCAGCCAATCTAGCGGCTACAATGAGCAGTTCTTC. This encodes CASSQSSGYNEQFF.